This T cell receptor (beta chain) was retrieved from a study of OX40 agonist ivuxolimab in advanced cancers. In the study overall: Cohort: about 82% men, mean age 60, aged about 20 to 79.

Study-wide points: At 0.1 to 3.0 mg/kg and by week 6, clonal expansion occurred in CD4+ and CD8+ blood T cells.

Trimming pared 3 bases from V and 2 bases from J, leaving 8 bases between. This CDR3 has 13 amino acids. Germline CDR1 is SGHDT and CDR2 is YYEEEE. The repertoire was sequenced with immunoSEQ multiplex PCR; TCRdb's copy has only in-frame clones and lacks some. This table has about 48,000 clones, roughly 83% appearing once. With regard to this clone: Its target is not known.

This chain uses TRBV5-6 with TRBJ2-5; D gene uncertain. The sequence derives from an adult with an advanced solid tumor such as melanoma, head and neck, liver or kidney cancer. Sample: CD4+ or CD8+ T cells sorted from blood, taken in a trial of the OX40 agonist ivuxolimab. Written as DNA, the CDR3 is TGTGCCAGCAGCTCCCAACTACAAGAGACCCAGTACTTC. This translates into CASSSQLQETQYF.